Below are 16 T cell receptor beta chains sequenced from a single sample in a study of CD8+CD57+ T cells in acquired aplastic anemia. The template used for profiling TCR beta VDJ and CDR3 was genomic DNA. One entry per CDR3 protein, called by TCRdb with MiXCR from the reads. Of about 400,000 distinct CDR3 sequences in the sample, roughly 64% were seen once. Sequencing input: sorted CD4+, CD8+, or CD8+CD57+ T cells (not recorded which) from PBMCs. The receptors come from a human donor in good health, serving as a control.

To note about this clonotype: Since the CDR3 does not end with the conserved phenylalanine or tryptophan, this likely comes from a read error. It is unclear where the CDR3 begins or ends on the DNA, so no DNA is shown, and the CDR3 is as TCRdb lists it. J is TRBJ2-7 and V is TRBV7-2; TRBD1, as called in the table, went unchecked against the DNA. A total of 12 residues make up the CDR3, ends included. Per the germline V gene, CDR1 is SGHTA and CDR2 is FQGNSA. The CDR3 loop reads CASSLAVGVLSL.

The chain recombines TRBV2 with TRBJ2-7, with 11 bases fitting TRBD2. Trimming removed 6 bases from V and 2 bases from J; junction bases left unmatched: 12. The CDR3 spans 17 residues. The germline V gene encodes CDR1 SNHLY and CDR2 FYNNEI. The CDR3 reads CASRLAGAGLEAYEQYF. The CDR3 DNA is TGTGCCAGCAGACTAGCGGGGGCAGGGCTGGAGGCCTACGAGCAGTACTTC.

This chain joins TRBV4-3 and TRBJ2-7; 12 bases fit TRBD2. Germline trimming cut 10 bases from V and 7 bases from J; bases unmatched to any gene: 14. From germline, CDR1 is LGHNA and CDR2 YSLEER. The CDR3 is 15 amino acids. CDR3 loop: CATTLALAGGEEQYF. The CDR3 DNA reads as TGCGCCACCACCTTAGCTCTAGCGGGGGGGGAAGAGCAGTACTTC.

This clonotype was seen many times. The chain carries TRBV7-2 and TRBJ2-5, with 8 bases identical to TRBD2. Germline V CDR1 and CDR2: SGHTA, FQGNSA. This CDR3 spans 16 amino acids. V lost 4 bases and J lost 6; bases outside the gene matches: 13. The CDR3 loop reads CASSSWGTRVEKTQYF. For the CDR3, the DNA is TGTGCCAGCAGCTCATGGGGGACTAGGGTCGAGAAGACCCAGTACTTC.

Comments on this clonotype: Relative to the germline gene, one junction end is altered; a read error may explain this. The rearrangement uses TRBV7-9 and TRBJ1-6, with D possibly being TRBD1 (5 bases). The germline gives CDR1 SEHNR, CDR2 FQNEAQ (reference sequence). CDR3 length: 14 amino acids. CDR3 region: CASSCVGGNQPLHF. The CDR3 DNA is TGTGCCAGCAGCTGCGTGGGGGGGAATCAGCCCCTCCATTTT.

As to this clonotype: This may stem from a read error, because a much larger clone lies one nucleotide away. The chain carries TRBV24-1 and TRBJ1-2, with D possibly being TRBD1 (5 bases). The CDR3 is 15 residues long. Trimming pared 11 bases from V and 7 bases from J, leaving 25 bases between. Germline V gene data show CDR1 as KGHDR and CDR2 as SFDVKD. As DNA, the CDR3 is TGTGCCAGCAGCTCCAAGCTGGGGCGAAAAATTGGCTACACCTTC. Its protein product is CASSSKLGRKIGYTF.

On this clonotype: The missing conserved phenylalanine or tryptophan at the end of this CDR3 makes a read error likely. The limits of the CDR3 on the DNA are not certain, so only TCRdb's listed CDR3 is given. The chain couples TRBV19 to TRBJ1-5; the table's TRBD1 call for D was not verified on the DNA. The CDR3 sequence runs 13 residues, both termini included. The germline CDR1 and CDR2 sequences are LNHDA and SQIVND (reference sequence). CDR3 loop: CATSGTGNQPQQL.

This clonotype was counted a few times. The chain has TRBV10-3 and TRBJ1-1, with D unclear. V gave up 4 bases and J gave up 2 bases, with 8 bases separating them. The V gene's germline CDR1 is ENHRY and CDR2 SYGVKD. There are 13 residues in the CDR3. The CDR3 sequence: CAISGWANTEAFF. CDR3 nucleotide sequence: TGTGCCATCAGTGGATGGGCTAACACTGAAGCTTTCTTT.

This clonotype was detected many times. The chain combines TRBV12-5 with TRBJ2-1; either TRBD1 or TRBD2 may fit D (6 bases each). Looked up from germline, CDR1 is LGHNT and CDR2 is FRNRAP. The CDR3 spans 16 residues. Trimming took 0 bases from V and 0 from J, leaving 9 bases between them. The CDR3: CASGLVGGSSYNEQFF. DNA of the CDR3: TGTGCTAGTGGTTTGGTAGGGGGGAGCTCCTACAATGAGCAGTTCTTC.

The chain employs TRBV7-6 and TRBJ1-1, with D possibly TRBD1 on 5 matching bases. In germline, CDR1 is SGHVS, CDR2 FNYEAQ. Trimming stripped 1 base from V and 8 bases from J, with 11 bases between. The CDR3 spans 13 residues. CDR3 sequence: CASSLGGLREAFF. The CDR3 DNA follows: TGTGCCAGCAGCTTAGGGGGCCTTCGCGAAGCTTTCTTT.

A remark on this clonotype: Without the conserved terminal phenylalanine or tryptophan, this CDR3 likely stems from a read error. No DNA is shown, since the ends of the CDR3 on it are uncertain; the CDR3 is the one TCRdb lists. CDR3 protein: CASSLGGEAYY. The J gene is TRBJ1-1, the V gene TRBV19. The CDR3 sequence runs 11 residues, both termini included. Germline V CDR1 and CDR2: LNHDA, SQIVND (reference sequence).

On this clonotype: A read error may account for a junction end that differs from germline. V and J are TRBV7-2 and TRBJ2-2, with D possibly matching TRBD2 (7 bases). The V gene's germline CDR1 is SGHTA and CDR2 FQGNSA. The CDR3 runs 12 residues. Here the CDR3 reads CASSTAGGHRDF. In DNA form, the CDR3 reads TGTGCCAGCAGCACAGCCGGGGGGCATCGGGATTTT.

The chain carries TRBV6-6 and TRBJ2-3; the D is unclear. This CDR3 region has 12 residues. V lost 6 bases, J lost 11 bases, and 15 bases lay in between. The V gene's germline CDR1 is MNHNY and CDR2 SVGAGI (reference sequence). CDR3 sequence reads: CASSRAYNEQYF. In DNA form, the CDR3 reads TGTGCCAGCAGCCGCGCCTACAATGAGCAGTATTTT.

The V call is TRBV12-3 or TRBV12-4, the J call TRBJ1-1; 7 bases are shared with TRBD1. The CDR3 consists of 14 residues. J lost 6 bases, V lost 3 bases, and 7 bases had no gene match. CDR3 in DNA: TGTGCCAGCAGTTTCTCCAGGGGGGAGTCTGAAGCTTTCTTT. It encodes CASSFSRGESEAFF.

The chain couples TRBV14 to TRBJ2-2; TRBD2 aligns across 9 bases. There are 17 residues in the CDR3. Germline loops: CDR1 SGHDN, CDR2 FVKESK. Unmatched junction bases numbered 3, after V lost 1 base and J lost 0 bases. CDR3 loop: CASSQARLAANTGELFF. CDR3 bases: TGTGCCAGCAGCCAAGCCCGACTAGCGGCGAACACCGGGGAGCTGTTTTTT.

The chain joins TRBV12-3 or TRBV12-4 to TRBJ2-7; 8 bases align to TRBD2. With V trimmed by 7 bases and J by 6 bases, 17 bases remained unmatched. This CDR3 contains 16 residues. Here the CDR3 reads CASTTATGGQRGEQYF. CDR3 DNA sequence: TGTGCCAGCACCACAGCTACGGGGGGGCAACGTGGCGAGCAGTACTTC.